This T cell receptor (beta chain) was captured in a study of blood T cell repertoires in COVID-19. Assay used: immunoSEQ multiplex PCR; TCRdb lists only in-frame clones, some missing. The sample has 150,000 to 180,000 clones; roughly 80% are singletons. The CDR3 runs to 17 residues. The receptor was derived from a woman aged 55-70 years with acute or convalescent COVID-19. The sequencing input was peripheral blood. The rearrangement uses TRBV21-1 and TRBJ2-3; the table's TRBD1 call for D was not verified on the DNA. TRBV21-1 is given as a pseudogene. The DNA of the CDR3 is TGTGCCAGCAGCAAAGCGGATCCGGGACAAAGCACAGATACGCAGTATTTT. Translation gives CASSKADPGQSTDTQYF.